This TCR beta chain derives from a study of cytomegalovirus exposure and HLA in healthy donors. V trimming: 0 bases; J trimming: 4 bases; junction bases outside the gene matches: 6. In germline, CDR1 is SGHNT, CDR2 YYREEE (reference sequence). The length of the CDR3 is 16 residues. The PCR used 60 Vbeta and 13 Jbeta primers. Measured with immunoSEQ multiplex PCR; TCRdb has only the in-frame clones, and not every one. The data show under 150,000 clones, with around four fifths seen just once and roughly 2.7% held by the top ten. V gene TRBV5-4 combines with J gene TRBJ2-3; 9 bases match TRBD2. The TCR originated in a boy between 2 and 10 years old in good health and CMV-seronegative. Sequencing input: PBMCs. The CDR3 nucleotides are TGTGCCAGCAGCTTGGGGGCGGGGGGGCCATCAGATACGCAGTATTTT. Amino acids: CASSLGAGGPSDTQYF.